This TCR beta chain was sequenced for a study of blood T cell repertoires in COVID-19. Study background: Collection of acute and convalescent COVID-19 samples took place in the United States, Italy and Spain.

Which cohort a participant joined came from the clinical history participants gave. Resolution of symptoms, clearance, or two negative PCRs was present in recovered Cohort 3 donors. The table lists this clone with a few counts. CDR1 is SGHRS and CDR2 is YFSETQ in the germline V gene. This CDR3 is built from 14 residues. Trimming removed 0 bases from V and 4 bases from J; junction bases left unmatched: 3. The table came from immunoSEQ multiplex PCR; TCRdb's copy has only in-frame clones and leaves some out. The repertoire consists of more than 200,000 clones, with 70% to 90% occurring once and the leading ten covering approximately 1.5%.

Sequencing was performed on PBMCs or T cells enriched from blood (not recorded which). This receptor was identified in a woman between 50 and 59 years old who had recovered from COVID-19. The genes are TRBV5-1 and TRBJ2-7, with 8 positions matching TRBD2. The CDR3 here is CASSLGSGIYEQYF. CDR3 in DNA: TGCGCCAGCAGCTTGGGTAGCGGGATATACGAGCAGTACTTC.